The present T cell receptor beta chain was sequenced within a study of memory CD4+ T cells and cytomegalovirus serostatus. Study observations and caveats: Of under 200 reported CMV TCRbeta sequences, 60 to 85 were found in memory CD4+ repertoires.

Concerning this clone: Its matching antigen is unknown. Different DNA sequences within this sample yield the same CDR3.

Clones were read by immunoSEQ multiplex PCR, and TCRdb kept only the in-frame ones, dropping some. The data hold about 52,000 clones, with roughly three quarters observed a single time. Per germline, CDR1 SEHNR and CDR2 FQNEAQ (reference sequence). V was pared by 5 bases and J by 3 bases, with 13 bases between. The length of the CDR3 is 14 residues. Single viable CD3+CD4+CD8-CD45RO+ cells were sorted as the memory CD4+ T cells. The sequence was collected from an adult in good health and CMV-seronegative. The sample taken for sequencing was memory CD4+ T cells from blood. The chain carries TRBV7-9 and TRBJ1-1, with D perhaps matching TRBD1 (5 bases). The DNA of the CDR3 is TGTGCCAGCAGCCACTGGCGGGGGGACACTGAAGCTTTCTTT. This gives the protein CASSHWRGDTEAFF.